Reported below is one T cell receptor beta chain. There are many counts of this clonotype. It has no known antigen specificity. Base qualities are not recorded, but no much larger clone differs from it by a single base. The data stem from a study of T-cell reconstitution after alpha-beta-depleted transplantation in children (dated by TCRdb to the mid-2010s). In the study overall: Using TCR repertoire profiling, the study followed T-cell immune reconstitution in a quantitative way in children after TCRalphabeta/CD19-depleted allogeneic hematopoietic cell transplantation.

To prepare the library, PCR was applied. TCRdb names Illumina HiSeq 2500 as the instrument used. TCR libraries were prepared with molecular barcoding, using unique molecular identifiers to normalize TCRbeta repertoire quantification. TCRdb handled the public reads itself, with Q25 trimming in fastp and clone calling in MiXCR, and kept productive beta chains. Under each unique CDR3 protein, matching rows form one entry showing the most common genes and DNA. In this sample the table shows some 590,000 distinct CDR3 sequences, 10% of which occur a single time. Roughly 3.9% of the sample is in the top ten clones. The CDR3 contains 14 residues, cysteine and phenylalanine counted. Just the 42-base CDR3 DNA is kept, in frame starting at base 1. The germline V gene provides CDR1 LGHNA and CDR2 YSLEER. Trimming removed 2 bases from V and 6 bases from J, leaving 11 bases between the germline ends.

This receptor was taken from a human donor who donated a stem cell graft to a child with acute myeloid leukemia. The chain couples TRBV4-3 to TRBJ2-1; the D gene remains uncertain. The sequences come from PBMCs from the stem cell graft donor, collected from the stem cell graft. Here is the DNA: TGCGCCAGCAGCCAAAGGCTATCTTCCAATGAGCAGTTCTTC. Translated, it reads CASSQRLSSNEQFF.